The 3 T cell receptor beta chains given below trace back to one sample, sequenced in a study of OX40 agonist ivuxolimab in advanced cancers. This table comes from immunoSEQ multiplex PCR, and its TCRdb copy is limited to in-frame clones, with some not included. Of about 79,000 clones listed, around 92% were seen once; the top ten hold 9.5% to 11%. The input for sequencing was CD4+ or CD8+ T cells sorted from blood, taken in a trial of the OX40 agonist ivuxolimab. Receptors were obtained from an adult with an advanced solid tumor such as melanoma, head and neck, liver or kidney cancer.

This chain uses TRBV7-9 with TRBJ2-4; TRBD1 agrees at 9 bases. Germline trimming cut 5 bases from V and 0 bases from J; bases unmatched to any gene: 8. The CDR3 covers 17 residues. CDR1 is SEHNR, CDR2 FQNEAQ, per germline (reference sequence). CDR3 loop: CASSHLRDREAKNIQYF. The DNA of the CDR3 is TGTGCCAGCAGCCACCTCCGGGACAGGGAAGCCAAAAACATTCAGTACTTC.

The CDR3 bases are TGTGCCAGCAGAGCGGGGACCGGGGACGAGCAGTACTTC. Translation: CASRAGTGDEQYF. The V and J genes are TRBV5-4 and TRBJ2-7; 7 bases match TRBD2. Losses at the gene ends were 5 bases for V and 5 bases for J; bases not matched to a gene: 7. CDR1 SGHNT and CDR2 YYREEE come from the germline V gene (reference sequence). This CDR3 is built from 13 residues.

V and J are TRBV7-6 and TRBJ2-3; 12 nucleotides agree with TRBD2. Germline CDR1 is SGHVS and CDR2 is FNYEAQ. The CDR3 covers 18 residues. J gave up 5 bases and V 2 bases, and 11 bases lay outside the gene matches. The CDR3 loop is CASSLPRLAGVNQDTQYF. DNA for the CDR3: TGTGCCAGCAGCTTACCCCGACTAGCGGGGGTGAACCAAGATACGCAGTATTTT.